The clone carrying this TCR beta chain showed up just a few times. This entry belongs to a study of patients and donors after allogeneic stem cell transplantation. Trimming took off 0 bases at V and 3 bases at J, with 22 bases between the two ends. The CDR3 is 18 residues long. Germline CDR1 reads SGHRS; CDR2 reads YFSETQ. MiXCR, run by TCRdb on the RT-PCR reads, gives a single entry per CDR3 protein. The sample has about a million distinct CDR3 sequences, more than 15% seen once; the top ten hold approximately 5.9%. The chain combines TRBV5-1 with TRBJ2-7; D is perhaps TRBD1 or TRBD2 (6 bases each). The sequence came from a human donor who was either an allogeneic HSCT recipient or a stem cell or donor lymphocyte infusion donor (not recorded which). It is not recorded whose cells these are; they may come from a transplant donor. The specimen was blood, either unsorted or a sorted T cell fraction (not recorded which). The CDR3 DNA is TGCGCCAGCAGCTTGGTAGCGGACAGCACCATCCGGATCTACGAGCAGTACTTC. Its protein product is CASSLVADSTIRIYEQYF.